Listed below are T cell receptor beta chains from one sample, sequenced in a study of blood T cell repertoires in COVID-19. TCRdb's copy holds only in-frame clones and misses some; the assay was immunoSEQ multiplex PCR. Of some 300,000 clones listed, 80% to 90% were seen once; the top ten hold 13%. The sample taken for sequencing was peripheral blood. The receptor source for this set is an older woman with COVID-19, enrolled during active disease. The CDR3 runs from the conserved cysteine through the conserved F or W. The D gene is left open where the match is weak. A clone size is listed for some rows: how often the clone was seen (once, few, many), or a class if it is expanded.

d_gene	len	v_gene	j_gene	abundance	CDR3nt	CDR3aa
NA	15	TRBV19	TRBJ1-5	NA	TGTGCCAGTAGTATGAAGGGGTTAAGCAATCAGCCCCAGCATTTT	CASSMKGLSNQPQHF
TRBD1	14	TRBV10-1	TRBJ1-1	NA	TGCGCCAGCAGTGAAAGACAGGGGGCCACTGAAGCTTTCTTT	CASSERQGATEAFF
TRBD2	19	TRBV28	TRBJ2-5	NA	TGTGCCAGCAGTGCCGGTCTAGCGGGGGGGCCTCTTCAGGAGGAGACCCAGTACTTC	CASSAGLAGGPLQEETQYF
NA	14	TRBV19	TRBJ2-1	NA	TGTGCCAGTAGTATTGGGTCCGCGGGTGATGAGCAGTTCTTC	CASSIGSAGDEQFF
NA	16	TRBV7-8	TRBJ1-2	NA	TGTGCCAGCAGCTACAACCTAGACGGGTCTAACTATGGCTACACCTTC	CASSYNLDGSNYGYTF
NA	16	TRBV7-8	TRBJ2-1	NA	TGTGCCAGCAGCACCCTGACAGGGAACACGGGAGGGGAGCAGTTCTTC	CASSTLTGNTGGEQFF
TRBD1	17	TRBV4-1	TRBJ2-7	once	TGCGCCAGCAGCCAAGTTTTGGGGGACAGGGGGAAGTATGAGCAGTACTTC	CASSQVLGDRGKYEQYF
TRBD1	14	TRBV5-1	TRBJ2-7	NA	TGCGCCAGCAGCAAAGGACAGGGGACTTACGAGCAGTACTTC	CASSKGQGTYEQYF
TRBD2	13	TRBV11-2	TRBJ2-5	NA	TGTGCCAGCAGCCCGGGACTAAAAGAGACCCAGTACTTC	CASSPGLKETQYF
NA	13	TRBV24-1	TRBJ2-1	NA	TGTGCCACCAGTGAACGGTCCCCCAATGAGCAGTTCTTC	CATSERSPNEQFF